Listed below are T cell receptor beta chains from one sample, sequenced in a study of blood T cell repertoires in COVID-19. The protocol was immunoSEQ multiplex PCR, while the TCRdb copy is restricted to in-frame clones and leaves out a portion. The sample has some 7,600 clones; over 75% are singletons. The sequenced sample consisted of peripheral blood. These receptors came from a human donor in a cohort sampled during active COVID-19. CDR3s include the opening cysteine and the closing phenylalanine or tryptophan. A D gene is named only where the DNA matches it firmly. Clone size, where shown, is once, few, many, or a class for clones that have expanded.

size	D	V	J	DNA	CDR3
.	.	TRBV28	TRBJ1-1	TGTGCCAGCAGTCATAGACAGGCCCTTGAAGCTTTCTTT	CASSHRQALEAFF
.	.	TRBV3-1/TRBV3-2	TRBJ2-2	TGTGCCAGCAGCCAAGGGGGCTCGAACACCGGGGAGCTGTTTTTT	CASSQGGSNTGELFF
few	TRBD2	TRBV18	TRBJ2-2	TGTGCCAGCTCACCATCTCGGACTAGCGGGAGCCCCGGGGAGCTGTTTTTT	CASSPSRTSGSPGELFF
.	.	TRBV18	TRBJ1-4	TGTGCCAGCTCCCCGACAGTAACTAATGAAAAACTGTTTTTT	CASSPTVTNEKLFF
.	TRBD1	TRBV4-2	TRBJ2-7	TGTGCCACGACGCGGGGACAGGGACCCTACGAGCAGTACTTC	CATTRGQGPYEQYF
.	TRBD1	TRBV5-4	TRBJ2-3	TGTGCCAGCAGCTGGTCCGGGACAGGGGGCGGGCCAGATACGCAGTATTTT	CASSWSGTGGGPDTQYF
.	TRBD1	TRBV9	TRBJ1-4	TGTGCCAGCAGCGTAGAACAGGGGCCTAATGAAAAACTGTTTTTT	CASSVEQGPNEKLFF
.	TRBD1	TRBV19	TRBJ1-5	TGTGCCACTGGGACAGGGTGGCAGCCCCAGCATTTT	CATGTGWQPQHF
.	.	TRBV30	TRBJ1-4	TGTGCCTGGAGTGTACGGGTACAGCTGAGGGTCCTAAATGAAAAACTGTTTTTT	CAWSVRVQLRVLNEKLFF
.	.	TRBV7-9	TRBJ1-1	TGTGCCAGCAGCTTAACCTCCGTGGCGGGCACTGAAGCTTTCTTT	CASSLTSVAGTEAFF
.	TRBD2	TRBV7-7	TRBJ2-7	TGTGCCAGCAGCTCTCAATCGGGGGGAGAGCAGTACTTC	CASSSQSGGEQYF
.	TRBD1	TRBV5-1	TRBJ1-2	TGCGCCAGCAGCCGTGACAGGGGTGTATATGGCTACACCTTC	CASSRDRGVYGYTF
.	TRBD2	TRBV19	TRBJ2-5	TGTGCCAGTAGGAATAGCGGGCTCCAAGAGACCCAGTACTTC	CASRNSGLQETQYF
.	TRBD2	TRBV10-1	TRBJ2-1	TGCGCCAGCAGTGAGACTAGCGGGAGCTCCTACAATGAGCAGTTCTTC	CASSETSGSSYNEQFF
.	.	TRBV27	TRBJ2-7	TGTGCCAGCAGCTGGGGACAAAACTACGAGCAGTACTTC	CASSWGQNYEQYF
.	.	TRBV28	TRBJ2-1	TGTGCCAGCAGTTTCCACCTCGGTGAGCAGTTCTTC	CASSFHLGEQFF
.	.	TRBV5-5	TRBJ2-2	TGTGCCAGCGATTGGGGCCTCCCCGGGGAGCTGTTTTTT	CASDWGLPGELFF
.	.	TRBV24-1	TRBJ2-2	TGTGCCACCAGTGCGCAGGCTCACACCGGGGAGCTGTTTTTT	CATSAQAHTGELFF
.	.	TRBV6-5	TRBJ1-2	TGTGCCAGCAGTCCGGACCGTCGCCGGGGATATGGCTACACCTTC	CASSPDRRRGYGYTF
.	TRBD2	TRBV20-1	TRBJ2-5	TGCAGTGCTAGTGGCGGCCTAGCGGGGGCGGGAACCCAGTACTTC	CSASGGLAGAGTQYF
.	.	TRBV28	TRBJ2-7	TGTGCCAGCAGTTTCCCCGGGGGAAGGGCCTACGAGCAGTACTTC	CASSFPGGRAYEQYF
.	.	TRBV3-1/TRBV3-2	TRBJ1-1	TGTGCCAGCAGCCAAGTTCGCGATACTGAAGCTTTCTTT	CASSQVRDTEAFF
.	.	TRBV4-2	TRBJ2-1	TGTGCCAGCAGCCAAGATCAAGGGGGACCCTACAATGAGCAGTTCTTC	CASSQDQGGPYNEQFF
.	TRBD2	TRBV10-2	TRBJ2-5	TGCGCCAGCAGTGCAGTAGCGGGGATCCAAGAGACCCAGTACTTC	CASSAVAGIQETQYF
.	.	TRBV5-8	TRBJ1-4	TGTGCCAGCAGCCTGGGTAATGCGGCTAAGGAAAAACTGTTTTTT	CASSLGNAAKEKLFF
.	TRBD2	TRBV7-9	TRBJ2-1	TGTGCCAGCAGCTTAGTCTCGGGCGGGAGGAATGAGCAGTTCTTC	CASSLVSGGRNEQFF
.	.	TRBV7-5	TRBJ1-1	TGTGTCTGCTCGGTTGTTCGGAACACTGAAGCTTTCTTT	CVCSVVRNTEAFF
.	.	TRBV19	TRBJ2-4	TGTGCCAGTAGTATAGGGGGCCTCTCAGGGACAAAAAACATTCAGTACTTC	CASSIGGLSGTKNIQYF
.	.	TRBV11-2	TRBJ2-3	TGTGCCAGCAGCAGGAAAGGACTGGTCACAGATACGCAGTATTTT	CASSRKGLVTDTQYF
.	.	TRBV6-6	TRBJ2-3	TGTGCCAGCAGTTACTCCCTAGATACGCAGTATTTT	CASSYSLDTQYF
.	TRBD1	TRBV6-5	TRBJ2-7	TGTGCCAGCAGTTACGGGACAGGGGTCCACGAGCAGTACTTC	CASSYGTGVHEQYF
.	TRBD1	TRBV19	TRBJ1-1	TGTGCCAGTACCCTACAGGGGGGTGGCACTGAAGCTTTCTTT	CASTLQGGGTEAFF
.	TRBD1	TRBV3-1/TRBV3-2	TRBJ2-7	TGTGCCGGACAGGGGGCCTCCTACGAGCAGTACTTC	CAGQGASYEQYF